This T cell receptor beta chain was documented in a study of a mutant IDH1 vaccine in newly diagnosed glioma (dated by TCRdb to the early 2020s). Broadly, across the study: Eight vaccinations were administered to patients in weeks 1, 3, 5, 7, 11, 15, 19 and 23, corresponding to visits V03 through V10. Vaccination began 4-6 weeks after radiotherapy alone, or alongside temozolomide cycles in the chemotherapy-containing groups. Of the approximately 34 treated patients, 62.5% were male and around 38% were female, and a mean age of approximately 40 years was recorded. Before enrollment, patients had received standard therapy of radiotherapy alone, temozolomide alone, or radiochemotherapy with temozolomide; most received the combination. Peripheral blood was drawn at six visits: V03 (baseline), V05, V07, V10, V12 and V13. Longitudinal TCRB deep sequencing was done for some 26 treated patients, wherever samples were available for exploratory analyses. Beyond this particular receptor, the publication reports: Vaccine-induced immune responses across multiple MHC alleles were detected in 90% to 95% of patients. PBMC samples for TCRB deep sequencing were selected based on availability. The authors stated that sample limitations prevented analyses of patient blood samples from being reproduced. Changes in the top peripheral T cell clonotypes picked up by TCRB sequencing did not appear to be linked to pseudoprogression.

Turning to this clone: There is no known antigen for this receptor. No base quality values were provided; no much bigger clone lies one nucleotide off.

What the time point label conveys for this sample: week 5, during vaccination. Every vaccine dose consisted of 300 ug of a 20-mer mutant IDH1 peptide in Montanide, administered subcutaneously together with topical imiquimod. Donors had newly diagnosed WHO grade 3 or 4 IDH1-mutant astrocytomas with loss of nuclear ATRX. The samples were drawn from NOA16, a multicentre, single-arm, open-label phase I trial in Germany that tested a mutant IDH1 peptide vaccine in humans for the first time. The DNeasy Blood and Tissue Kit was used to extract genomic DNA from EDTA blood for TCRB sequencing. V and J are truncated by 0 bases and 7 bases respectively, leaving an intervening sequence of 19 bases. From cysteine to phenylalanine, the CDR3 is 17 amino acids long. Solely the CDR3 DNA is kept, with 51 bases framed from the first base. The germline V gene encodes CDR1 MNHEY and CDR2 SMNVEV (reference sequence). Libraries were built with the immunoSEQ multiplex PCR assay. The hsTCRB Kit was used according to the manufacturer's protocol to amplify rearranged TCR beta chain sequences. TCRB libraries were sequenced on an Illumina MiSeq. Per the source publication's procedure: The proprietary platform of the kit vendor was used for demultiplexing, trimming and gene mapping. The table was pulled from immuneACCESS by TCRdb, which kept in-frame rearrangements only. Such tables lose some clones; where checked, under half of the loss comes from unresolved V genes, and the rest has no known cause. V and J calls and clone size are copied from that table; D and trimming were computed from the DNA. In this sample the table shows 25,000 to 30,000 clones, 75% to 80% of which occur a single time. Together, the top ten hold about 9.4% of the sample.

This sample comprised PBMCs, obtained from a glioma patient whose treatment included an IDH1 peptide vaccine. The receptor comes from a man in his forties with glioma. The V and J genes are TRBV27 and TRBJ2-1, and perhaps TRBD2 as D gene, on 6 matching bases. The CDR3 protein is CASSLSGRVAVVNEQFF. The DNA reads TGTGCCAGCAGTTTATCGGGCAGGGTAGCGGTAGTGAATGAGCAGTTCTTC.